The 19 T cell receptor beta chains given below trace back to one sample, sequenced in a study of T cell responses to AZD1222 COVID-19 vaccine. Method: immunoSEQ multiplex PCR; TCRdb's copy keeps in-frame clones and lacks some. Altogether more than 150,000 clones are present, 87% being singletons, with the ten largest covering about 8.9%. Source: peripheral blood, taken 28 days after the second AZD1222 dose. The receptors come from an adult who received the AZD1222 COVID-19 vaccine.

This clone turned up a few times. The chain combines TRBV3-1 (or the pseudogene TRBV3-2) with TRBJ2-2; 7 bases agree with TRBD1. Trimming removed 5 bases from V and 4 bases from J; junction bases left unmatched: 1. The CDR3 has 13 amino acids. Germline V CDR1 and CDR2: LGHDT, YNNKEL (reference sequence). CDR3 nucleotides: TGTGCCAGCAGCGACAGGGTCACCGGGGAGCTGTTTTTT. Translated: CASSDRVTGELFF.

The CDR3 loop reads CASTKWLSGNTIYF. As DNA, the CDR3 is TGTGCCAGTACGAAATGGCTCTCTGGAAACACCATATATTTT. The chain carries TRBV19 and TRBJ1-3; D is unclear. Trimming removed 7 bases at V and 0 bases at J, with 10 bases between. The germline CDR1 and CDR2 sequences are LNHDA and SQIVND (reference sequence). The CDR3 totals 14 residues. The complete variable domain, with remaining parts taken from reference TRBV19 and TRBJ1-3, reads DGGITQSPKYLFRKEGQNVTLSCEQNLNHDAMYWYRQDPGQGLRLIYYSQIVNDFQKGDIAEGYSVSREKKESFPLTVTSAQKNPTAFYLCASTKWLSGNTIYFGEGSWLTVV.

The gene calls are TRBV19 and TRBJ2-6; D might be TRBD1 (6 bases). The CDR3 runs to 16 residues. V shed 6 bases and J shed 0 bases, with 12 bases lying between them. Germline V gives CDR1 LNHDA, CDR2 SQIVND (reference sequence). The DNA of the CDR3 is TGTGCCAGTAGGGCAGGGGCCCTCTCTGGGGCCAACGTCCTGACTTTC. Protein: CASRAGALSGANVLTF. The variable domain in full, with the rest retrieved from reference TRBV19 and TRBJ2-6, is DGGITQSPKYLFRKEGQNVTLSCEQNLNHDAMYWYRQDPGQGLRLIYYSQIVNDFQKGDIAEGYSVSREKKESFPLTVTSAQKNPTAFYLCASRAGALSGANVLTFGAGSRLTVL.

This clone was found a few times. The chain couples TRBV28 to TRBJ1-2; TRBD1 agrees at 8 bases. Per the germline V gene, CDR1 is MDHEN and CDR2 is SYDVKM. This CDR3 has 13 residues. Trimming took 8 bases from V and 5 from J; bases not matched to a gene: 7. CDR3: CASGYRGNYGYTF. CDR3 DNA: TGTGCCAGCGGTTACAGGGGGAATTATGGCTACACCTTC.

The chain is built from TRBV7-9 and TRBJ1-1; no clear D gene. V dropped 2 bases and J dropped 1 base, with 5 bases sitting between them. In germline, CDR1 is SEHNR, CDR2 FQNEAQ (reference sequence). The CDR3 has 13 residues. CDR3 residues: CASSLQENTEAFF. CDR3 coding DNA: TGTGCCAGCAGCTTACAGGAGAACACTGAAGCTTTCTTT. Supplemented by reference TRBV7-9 and TRBJ1-1, the full variable domain reads DTGVSQNPRHKITKRGQNVTFRCDPISEHNRLYWYRQTLGQGPEFLTYFQNEAQLEKSRLLSDRFSAERPKGSFSTLEIQRTEQGDSAMYLCASSLQENTEAFFGQGTRLTVV.

V and J are TRBV7-2 and TRBJ2-5; 8 bases are shared with TRBD1. CDR3 size: 14 residues. The V gene end was trimmed by 2 bases and the J gene end by 4 bases; junction bases not matched to a gene: 3. Germline-derived CDR1 and CDR2 are SGHTA and FQGNSA. The CDR3 DNA is TGTGCCAGCAGCTTATTCAGGGGGCTAGAGACCCAGTACTTC. The encoded protein is CASSLFRGLETQYF.

V is TRBV9 and J is TRBJ2-3; perhaps TRBD2 as D (6 bases). Trimming removed 0 bases at V and 2 bases at J, with 13 bases between. The CDR3 length is 16 residues. From germline, CDR1 is SGDLS and CDR2 YYNGEE. The CDR3 protein is CASSVGHGGSTDTQYF. In nucleotides, the CDR3 is TGTGCCAGCAGCGTAGGACATGGGGGGTCCACAGATACGCAGTATTTT.

This chain joins TRBV6-6 and TRBJ2-7; D unclear. The V end was cut by 9 bases, the J end by 3 bases, with 15 bases between. The germline V gene encodes CDR1 MNHNY and CDR2 SVGAGI (reference sequence). The CDR3 runs 13 residues. The CDR3 coding sequence is TGTGCCAGTCAGGCTAACATAAACTACGAGCAGTACTTC. It specifies CASQANINYEQYF.

The chain recombines TRBV9 with TRBJ2-4; D is unresolved. The CDR3 contains 14 residues. V was clipped by 0 bases and J by 8 bases, with 12 bases between them. Germline-derived CDR1 and CDR2 are SGDLS and YYNGEE. The CDR3 region has the DNA TGTGCCAGCAGCGTAGGGCTCACTGGGTACATTCAGTACTTC. It specifies CASSVGLTGYIQYF.

The V gene is TRBV5-1, the J gene TRBJ2-2; a weak D match, TRBD2 (6 bases). This CDR3 is built from 16 residues. Trimming shortened V by 0 bases and J by 3 bases, and 12 bases separated the two germline ends. Germline V gene data show CDR1 as SGHRS and CDR2 as YFSETQ. As DNA, the CDR3 is TGCGCCAGCAGCTTGGAAGGTAGCGGTTACACCGGGGAGCTGTTTTTT. Encoded protein: CASSLEGSGYTGELFF.

The chain is built from TRBV3-1 (or the pseudogene TRBV3-2) and TRBJ1-2, with D perhaps matching TRBD1 (5 bases). This CDR3 comprises 14 residues. The ends were cut back, 4 bases at V and 8 bases at J, with 17 bases in the middle. The germline gives CDR1 LGHDT, CDR2 YNNKEL (reference sequence). CDR3 in amino acids: CASSPYRGMSGYTF. As DNA, the CDR3 is TGTGCCAGCAGCCCCTATCGGGGGATGAGCGGCTACACCTTC.

The rearrangement uses TRBV28 and TRBJ2-5; 14 nucleotides align to TRBD2. The CDR3 is made up of 15 amino acids. Per germline, CDR1 MDHEN and CDR2 SYDVKM. Unmatched junction bases numbered 9, after V lost 6 bases and J lost 9 bases. The CDR3: CASSAGTSGSGAQYF. Written as DNA, the CDR3 is TGTGCCAGCAGCGCCGGGACTAGCGGGAGTGGGGCCCAGTACTTC.

Note on this clone: At the DNA level, this CDR3 is encoded by other sequences in the same sample as well. This sequence joins TRBV7-8 and TRBJ2-5; possibly TRBD1 for D (5 bases). The CDR3 is 11 amino acids. Trimming shortened V by 5 bases and J by 6 bases, and 7 bases separated the two germline ends. Germline V CDR1 and CDR2: SGHVS, FQNEAQ. As DNA, the CDR3 is TGTGCCAGCAGCCCGGACAAGACCCAGTACTTC. Its protein is CASSPDKTQYF.

V is TRBV19 and J is TRBJ1-6; 7 bases map to TRBD1. V shed 4 bases, J shed 4 bases, and the junction held 4 bases outside the gene matches. This CDR3 is 15 amino acids long. Germline V gene lookup returns CDR1 LNHDA and CDR2 SQIVND (reference sequence). Here the CDR3 reads CASSTGDRYNSPLHF. The CDR3 DNA sequence: TGTGCCAGTAGTACCGGGGACAGATATAATTCACCCCTCCACTTT.

The chain couples TRBV19 to TRBJ2-3, with TRBD2 matching 9 bases. V lost 4 bases, J lost 0 bases, and 2 bases stayed unmatched. The CDR3 runs to 15 residues. Germline V gene lookup returns CDR1 LNHDA and CDR2 SQIVND (reference sequence). The CDR3 loop reads CASSRLAVSTDTQYF. CDR3 nucleotide sequence: TGTGCCAGTAGTAGACTAGCGGTAAGCACAGATACGCAGTATTTT.

The chain employs TRBV18 and TRBJ2-7; TRBD1 is a possible D gene (5 bases). Germline V gives CDR1 KGHSH, CDR2 LQKENI. CDR3 length: 14 residues. V was trimmed by 6 bases and J by 3 bases, leaving 15 bases between them. The CDR3 region has the DNA TGTGCCAGCTCCCCAATAGACAGCCTCTACGAGCAGTACTTC. This codes for CASSPIDSLYEQYF.

The V gene is TRBV5-1, the J gene TRBJ2-5, with D uncertain. V lost 1 base to trimming and J lost 2 bases, with 9 bases between them. This CDR3 region has 14 residues. In germline, CDR1 is SGHRS, CDR2 YFSETQ. The CDR3 loop reads CASSLKGTQETQYF. The CDR3 DNA is TGCGCCAGCAGCTTGAAGGGTACGCAAGAGACCCAGTACTTC.

The V gene is TRBV7-9, the J gene TRBJ1-2; D unclear. The CDR3 is made up of 16 amino acids. CDR1 and CDR2 (germline): SEHNR, FQNEAQ (reference sequence). The V end lost 3 bases, the J end lost 0 bases, and 14 bases lay between the germline ends. In DNA, the CDR3 is TGTGCCAGCAGCTTTGACCGGCGGCTAGCTAACTATGGCTACACCTTC. Protein product: CASSFDRRLANYGYTF.

V usage is TRBV29-1 and J usage is TRBJ1-2; 10 nucleotides line up with TRBD1. V shed 5 bases and J 1 base; nucleotides not matched to a gene: 4. Looked up from germline, CDR1 is SQVTM and CDR2 is ANQGSEA. CDR3 size: 14 residues. The CDR3 spells CSVMDRGGNYGYTF. CDR3 sequence (DNA): TGCAGCGTTATGGACAGGGGGGGTAACTATGGCTACACCTTC.